This T cell receptor (beta chain) was recovered during a study of blood T cell repertoires in COVID-19. This table comes from immunoSEQ multiplex PCR, and its TCRdb copy is limited to in-frame clones, with some not included. The sample lists 150,000 to 200,000 clones, around 88% occurring once. In germline, CDR1 is LGHDT, CDR2 YNNKEL (reference sequence). With 8 bases clipped from V and 4 bases from J, the junction kept 1 base outside the gene matches. CDR3 length equals 12 residues. Recruits, aged roughly 18 to 100 years, lived in 20 to 30 US areas. Cohort allocation depended upon clinical history that participants reported.

The specimen sequenced was PBMCs or T cells enriched from blood (not recorded which). This TCR came from a woman aged 30 to 39 who had recovered from COVID-19. The chain couples TRBV3-1 (or the pseudogene TRBV3-2) to TRBJ1-1; TRBD1 matches 10 bases. The CDR3 nucleotides are TGTGCCAGCCGGACAGGGGGCACTGAAGCTTTCTTT. The encoded protein is CASRTGGTEAFF.